This is a list of T cell receptor beta chains from one sample in a study of beta chain features in type 1 diabetes. Only in-frame clones appear in the TCRdb table, and some are missing; sequencing was by immunoSEQ multiplex PCR. Of almost 350,000 clones listed, roughly a fifth were seen once; the top ten hold around 0.044%. Sequenced sample: naive CD4+ T cells from blood. Source of these receptors: a woman aged 18-29 years in good health. Both conserved end residues are trimmed from each CDR3. Each record gives: V gene, CDR3 length, CDR3 protein.

TRBV4-1 13 ASSRSTGGLGEQY
TRBV2 13 ASLLSIYAGYGYT
TRBV5-1 10 ASSLEGGEQY
TRBV7-9 10 ASSPTGSPLH
TRBV6-5 11 ASSYGQGGGYT
TRBV19 11 ASRRDGSYEQY
TRBV14 12 ASSSEGVADTQY
TRBV5-1 14 ASSLTANPGIYGYT
TRBV5-4 10 ASSFGTNEQY
TRBV5-1 16 ASSLLAPGPAAYNEQF
TRBV14 11 ASSFRGRAGYT
TRBV11-2 11 ASSLINNSPLH
TRBV6-6 9 AIGKEGTQY
TRBV5-1 14 ASSLWVGGSYNEQF
TRBV27 13 ASSFGGTGANVLT
TRBV7-2 14 ASPLGGSTNTGELF
TRBV30 11 AWIGGLDYGYT
TRBV9 14 ASSVEPSGRSDTQY
TRBV5-1 14 ASSLGSSPTYNEQF
TRBV4-1 15 ASSRLPSGRFPYEQY
TRBV7-2 12 ASSNRRTGTEAF
TRBV5-1 16 ASSLGLGAGQGAYEQY
TRBV11-1 14 ASSDIAGGPINEQF
TRBV28 13 ASNWPSGGAYEQF
TRBV10-3 12 AISEVSGGYEQY
TRBV10-3 13 AISESGSSADEQF
TRBV9 11 ASSPSLRDEQY
TRBV7-2 13 ASSPSYSGANVLT
TRBV2 11 ATLGRTYNEQF
TRBV30 13 AWSSRQAPYNEQF
TRBV14 13 ASSGHRGVGYGYT
TRBV18 14 ASSRTSGTSYNEQF
TRBV5-1 12 ASSVDRGYTEAF
TRBV9 16 ASSVGLAHATTVNEQF
TRBV9 15 ASSSPGWASGRGEQF
TRBV28 14 ASTSRGTGSTGELF
TRBV7-2 11 ASSSSGDSEAF
TRBV11-1 14 ASSTGTSGRQNEQF
TRBV30 10 AWSLKTQRQF
TRBV29-1 9 SVEGGQPQH
TRBV29-1 12 SVDWGPVTDTQY
TRBV15 12 ATSSALANYGYT
TRBV19 12 ASTIGGLTNIQY
TRBV6-6 12 ASRRPGDKGGYT
TRBV10-3 11 AITRDTNQPQH
TRBV18 13 ASSPGTQGEGPQH
TRBV7-9 14 ASSLVKGLRTDTQY
TRBV5-4 14 ASRRAGGGLTGELF
TRBV18 14 ASSPVLGGSPDTQY
TRBV19 12 ASSEQGALTEAF
TRBV5-1 12 ASSSWTSGSEQY
TRBV7-2 15 ASSLDPGQGSGSPLH
TRBV20-1 9 SAKTVREQY
TRBV9 12 ASSAGLELETQY
TRBV15 11 ATSRGDSYEQY